Listed here are 8 T cell receptor beta chains from one sample, sequenced in a study of T-cell memory formation after mild COVID-19 (dated by TCRdb to about 2021). Libraries were made using 5' RACE. The reads were generated on an Illumina NovaSeq 6000. TCRdb reanalyzed the raw reads on its own, using fastp at Q25 for trimming and MiXCR for clone calling, and kept in-frame beta chains. Duplicate CDR3 protein sequences are folded into a single record with the most common DNA and genes. Recorded for this sample are 270,000 or so distinct CDR3 sequences; about a sixth of them occurred a single time. Of the sample, 23% falls within the top ten clones. Sequencing was carried out using PBMCs or a T cell subset sorted from them (not recorded which). These TCRs come from a young man who had mild COVID-19 (a few samples of this study predate the infection). The sample titles of this study are shuffled in the database, so cell type and time point are left out; the donor was told from shared clones.

This clonotype was detected many times. The V call is TRBV24-1, the J call TRBJ2-2, with D perhaps matching TRBD1 (6 bases). The V gene lost 5 bases and the J gene lost 5 bases, with 14 bases spanning the gap. Germline lookup yields CDR1 KGHDR and CDR2 SFDVKD. The CDR3 length is 15 residues. The CDR3 loop reads CATSGVRDTTGELFF. The CDR3 nucleotides read TGTGCCACCAGTGGTGTCCGGGACACAACCGGGGAGCTGTTTTTT.

This clonotype occurred a few times. The chain carries TRBV6-6 and TRBJ1-4, with D perhaps matching TRBD1 (5 bases). Trimming took 8 bases from V and 7 from J, leaving 17 bases between them. The CDR3 loop spans 14 amino acids. CDR1 is MNHNY and CDR2 is SVGAGI in the germline V gene (reference sequence). The CDR3 DNA reads as TGTGCCAGCTACCCGTCAGGGCTTAGTGAAAAACTGTTTTTT. Residues: CASYPSGLSEKLFF.

This clonotype appeared a few times. J is TRBJ2-3 and V is TRBV12-3 or TRBV12-4, with TRBD1 as a possible D gene (6 bases). The germline V and J ends were trimmed by 5 bases and 2 bases, with 14 bases remaining between them. CDR3 length equals 15 residues. The CDR3 reads CASSPRDTFTDTQYF. As DNA, the CDR3 is TGTGCCAGCAGTCCCAGGGACACATTCACAGATACGCAGTATTTT.

This clonotype has a handful of counts. V usage is TRBV7-9 and J usage is TRBJ1-1; D is unresolved. CDR3 length: 15 amino acids. V was trimmed by 5 bases and J by 3 bases, leaving 16 bases between them. Germline-derived CDR1 and CDR2 are SEHNR and FQNEAQ (reference sequence). CDR3 region: CASSHGIRLDTEAFF. The CDR3 DNA follows: TGTGCCAGCAGCCACGGGATACGGCTGGACACTGAAGCTTTCTTT.

This chain joins TRBV20-1 and TRBJ2-1, with 11 positions matching TRBD2. The junction had 6 bases not matched to a gene; V was cut back by 5 bases and J by 3 bases. Looked up from germline, CDR1 is DFQATT and CDR2 is SNEGSKA (reference sequence). The length of the CDR3 is 15 residues. In DNA form, the CDR3 reads TGCAGTGCTCGCCGACTAGCGGGACGCTACAATGAGCAGTTCTTC. It codes for CSARRLAGRYNEQFF.

This clonotype was observed once. The V gene is TRBV3-1, the J gene TRBJ2-7; D unclear. Germline V gives CDR1 LGHDT, CDR2 YNNKEL (reference sequence). This CDR3 contains 14 residues. V was pared by 3 bases and J by 1 base, with 10 bases between. CDR3 in amino acids: CASSQGFGSYEQYF. The CDR3 DNA reads as TGTGCCAGCAGCCAGGGATTCGGATCCTACGAGCAGTACTTC.

The chain employs TRBV7-9 and TRBJ1-6; a weak D match, TRBD1 (5 bases). The V end was cut by 4 bases, the J end by 7 bases, with 11 bases between. CDR1 is SEHNR and CDR2 is FQNEAQ in the germline V gene (reference sequence). The CDR3 has 14 residues. CDR3 nucleotide sequence: TGTGCCAGCAGCTACGGGACTGGAAATTCACCCCTCCACTTT. It encodes CASSYGTGNSPLHF.

V is TRBV24-1 and J is TRBJ2-5; 9 bases match TRBD1. CDR3 length equals 13 residues. CDR1 and CDR2 (germline): KGHDR, SFDVKD. Germline trimming cut 12 bases from V and 5 bases from J; bases unmatched to any gene: 9. CDR3 residues: CAAADRGVETQYF. CDR3 DNA sequence: TGTGCCGCCGCGGACAGGGGAGTGGAGACCCAGTACTTC.